Reported below is one T cell receptor (beta chain). The table lists this clone with a few counts. Its antigen is still unknown. Within one base of it there is no much larger clone, and no base qualities were kept. From its cysteine to its phenylalanine, the CDR3 spans 15 amino acids. Only the CDR3 DNA is retained, 45 bases long and in frame from the first base. Unmatched junction bases come to 10, with V trimmed by 4 bases and J by 8 bases. CDR1 and CDR2 are read off the germline V gene (reference sequence) as SSHAT and FNYEAQ. The data were obtained in a study of T cell responses to AZD1222 COVID-19 vaccine (dated by TCRdb to the early 2020s). Background on the whole study: AZD1222 recipients with second doses at about 4 weeks or about 12 weeks were pooled, because spike-specific TCR depth and breadth did not differ between schedules. TCR sequencing covered fewer than 250 trial participants: 200 to 210 given two doses of AZD1222 and around 26 given two doses of MenACWY control vaccine. Trial participants were enrolled into age subgroups of 18-55, 56-69 and 70-plus years, which contained around 150, 28 and 57 TCR-sequenced participants, respectively. Beyond this particular receptor, the publication reports: In the small 56-69-year group, the increase in depth fell short of significance, most likely because of low power. Most participants were white British and females outnumbered males, and the authors suggested that clonal diversity may have been underestimated. After two AZD1222 doses, both the breadth and the depth of spike-specific TCRs were significantly higher than at day 0 and than in MenACWY recipients. CD4 TCRs associated with the vaccine covered the entire spike protein, and the dominant responses were in regions 160-218 and 743-854. Reportedly, close to half of the unique spike-specific TCRs recognized epitopes lying outside the regions that are mutated in the B.1.351 and B.1.1.7 variants. Because no day 14 peak-response samples were available, the repertoires could be characterized only after the peak T cell response. Conclusions about previously exposed vaccinees were limited because only six or seven AZD1222 recipients were SARS-CoV-2 seropositive at baseline.

The CDR3 regions of human TCRbeta chains were analyzed by immunosequencing. Per the authors' processing: Repertoire TCRs were checked for matches against a reference library of SARS-CoV-2-specific TCRs that had been generated using the MIRA antigen-specificity platform. Breadth was defined as the fraction of unique TCRs that were SARS-CoV-2-associated, and depth was defined as the fraction of total T cells that were SARS-CoV-2-associated. Using the MIRA data, each spike-specific TCR was assigned both to the spike region to which the TCR was reactive and to a CD4 or CD8 class. Log10-transformed breadth and depth values were compared by one-way ANOVA with Sidak's multiple comparisons tests. The clones in this table, taken by TCRdb from immuneACCESS, are in-frame only. Not every clone is retained; where verified, under half of the shortfall comes from an unresolved V gene, and the cause of the rest is unknown. V and J calls and clone size follow that table, whereas D and trimming were derived from the DNA. Within this sample are about 140,000 clones, with approximately 83% of them counted one time only. 8% of the sample belongs to the ten largest clones.

The time point label on this specimen signifies: baseline before first vaccination. The vaccinee samples were drawn from two UK trials, COV001 and COV002, one of which was a single-blind randomized controlled phase 2/3 trial testing AZD1222 (ChAdOx1 nCoV-19) in healthy adults. Trial participant PBMC samples were collected at day 0 and day 28 after the second dose for TCRbeta chain sequencing. The V and J genes are TRBV7-7 and TRBJ2-1, with TRBD2 matching 8 junction bases. Sample: peripheral blood, taken on day 0 of AZD1222 vaccination. The TCR comes from an adult in good health. This receptor carries the CDR3 CASSSREGAGDEQFF. The nucleotide sequence reads TGTGCCAGCAGCTCTCGGGAGGGAGCGGGCGATGAGCAGTTCTTC.